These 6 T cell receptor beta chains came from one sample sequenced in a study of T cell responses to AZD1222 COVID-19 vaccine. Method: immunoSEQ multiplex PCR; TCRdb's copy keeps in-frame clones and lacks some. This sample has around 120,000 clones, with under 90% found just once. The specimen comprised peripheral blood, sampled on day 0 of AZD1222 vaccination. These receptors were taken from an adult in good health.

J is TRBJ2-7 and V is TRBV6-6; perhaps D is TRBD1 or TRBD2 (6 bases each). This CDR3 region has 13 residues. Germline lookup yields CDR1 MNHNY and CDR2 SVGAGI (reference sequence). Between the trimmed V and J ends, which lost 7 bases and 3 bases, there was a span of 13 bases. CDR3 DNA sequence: TGTGCCAGCACCGAGGGGGGTGGCTACGAGCAGTACTTC. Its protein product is CASTEGGGYEQYF.

CDR3 in DNA: TGCGCCAGCAGCCAAGAGGGCAGTAATAGCAATCAGCCCCAGCATTTT. Translated: CASSQEGSNSNQPQHF. The genes are TRBV4-1 and TRBJ1-5; D is unresolved. The CDR3 has 16 amino acids. With 0 bases removed from V and 0 bases from J, the gap between germline ends came to 9 bases. The germline gives CDR1 MGHRA, CDR2 YSYEKL.

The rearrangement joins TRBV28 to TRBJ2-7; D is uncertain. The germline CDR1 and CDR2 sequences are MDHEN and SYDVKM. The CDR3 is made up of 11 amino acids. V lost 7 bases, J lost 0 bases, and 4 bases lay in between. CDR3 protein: CASTHSYEQYF. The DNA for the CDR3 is TGTGCCAGCACGCACTCCTACGAGCAGTACTTC.

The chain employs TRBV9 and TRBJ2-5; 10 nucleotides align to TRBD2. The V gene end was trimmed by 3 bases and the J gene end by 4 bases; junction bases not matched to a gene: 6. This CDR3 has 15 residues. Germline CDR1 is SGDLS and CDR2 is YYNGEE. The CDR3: CASSALAGVGETQYF. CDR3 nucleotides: TGTGCCAGCAGCGCCCTAGCGGGAGTGGGAGAGACCCAGTACTTC.

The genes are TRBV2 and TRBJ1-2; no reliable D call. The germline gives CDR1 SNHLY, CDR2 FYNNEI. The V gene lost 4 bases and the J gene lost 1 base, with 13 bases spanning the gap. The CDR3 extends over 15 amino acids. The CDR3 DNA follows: TGTGCCAGCAGTGGCGGAATCGGGGTTAACTATGGCTACACCTTC. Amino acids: CASSGGIGVNYGYTF.

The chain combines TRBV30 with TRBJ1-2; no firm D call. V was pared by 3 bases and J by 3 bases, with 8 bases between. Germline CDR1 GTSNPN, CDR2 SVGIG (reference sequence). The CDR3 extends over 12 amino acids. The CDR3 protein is CAWSQTDYGYTF. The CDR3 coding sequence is TGTGCCTGGAGCCAGACCGACTATGGCTACACCTTC.